This TCR beta chain derives from a study of OX40 agonist ivuxolimab in advanced cancers. As for the study more broadly: Ivuxolimab was an agonistic, fully human IgG2 monoclonal antibody directed against OX40 (CD134), a costimulatory receptor. Intravenous ivuxolimab was administered to patients every 2 weeks at six dose levels: 0.01, 0.1, 0.3, 1.5, 3 and 10 mg/kg. Of the roughly 52 dose-escalation patients, hepatocellular carcinoma was present in approximately 20, melanoma in some 15, renal cell carcinoma in 9 and head and neck cancer in 9. In the dose-escalation cohort, about four fifths of patients were male, and the mean age was 60 years with a range of roughly 20 to 79. Prior anti-PD-1, anti-PD-L1 or anti-CTLA-4 therapy was permitted, and less than 45% of dose-escalation patients had received checkpoint inhibitors. Partial responses were achieved by three dose-escalation patients, of whom one had hepatocellular carcinoma and two had cutaneous melanoma. The purpose of peripheral TCRbeta sequencing was to test whether ivuxolimab changed TCR sequence diversity and led to clonal T-cell expansion. The paper describes the monotherapy dose-escalation part (N of about 47 patients) of the phase I trial of ivuxolimab. What the research found in general, with its limitations: Low levels of normalized T-cell clonal expansion were also seen in some nonresponding patients. Which antigens the clonally expanded peripheral T cells were specific for was not determined. After ivuxolimab, more expanded clones were found on average in CD8+ T cells than in CD4+ T cells. At doses of 0.1 to 3.0 mg/kg, clonal expansion of both CD4+ and CD8+ blood T cells was observed from baseline to week 6. In the 0.1-3.0 mg/kg groups, partial responders had among the lowest normalized peripheral clonal expansion, particularly in CD8+ T cells.

The trial excluded patients who had a history of autoimmune disease or who were on systemic immunosuppression. In every dose cohort, peripheral blood was drawn for TCR sequencing at baseline, cycle 4 day 1, and cycle 7 day 1. The samples were taken from a phase I, first-in-human, multicenter, open-label dose-escalation trial of ivuxolimab. Adults with locally advanced or metastatic melanoma, renal cell, hepatocellular, or head and neck squamous cell carcinoma were enrolled in the trial. Before TCR sequencing, CD4+ T cells and CD8+ T cells from peripheral blood were sorted into separate populations. Ends trimmed: V by 4 bases, J by 5 bases; bases unmatched to a gene: 14. CDR1 and CDR2 are read off the germline V gene (reference sequence) as SGHNT and YYREEE. From the cysteine up to the phenylalanine, the CDR3 has a length of 16 residues. Left in the record is the CDR3 DNA by itself, 48 bases read in frame from the first base.

About this clone: Its antigen remains unidentified. The sample holds no much larger clone one base away, and base qualities are not on file.

Genomic DNA was isolated from the sorted cells so that the TCRbeta CDR3 region could be sequenced. The immunoSEQ Assay was used for sequencing of TCRbeta CDR3 regions. TCRdb stores this immuneACCESS table with in-frame sequences only. Part of the clones is absent; in the studies checked, under half of the shortfall reflects unresolved V genes, and no reason is known for the rest. This sample has under 95,000 clones in its table, and approximately 89% of those were observed once. The ten most abundant clones make up 0.7% to 0.9% of the sample. The TCR sequence derives from an adult with an advanced solid tumor such as melanoma, head and neck, liver or kidney cancer. This sample comprised CD4+ or CD8+ T cells sorted from blood, obtained in a trial of the OX40 agonist ivuxolimab. The V gene is TRBV5-4 and the J gene is TRBJ2-5, and TRBD2 aligns with 7 junction nucleotides. The CDR3 protein: CASSKGAAGVGETQYF. The DNA sequence is as follows: TGTGCCAGCAGCAAAGGGGCTGCGGGAGTCGGGGAGACCCAGTACTTC.